This TCR beta chain was observed in a study of T-cell reconstitution after alpha-beta-depleted transplantation in children. General study findings and limits: The origin of alpha-beta T cells about two months after transplant was reportedly several hundred expanded graft clones. Most T-cell counts and diversity one year after the transplant came from T cells that were newly produced. For some patients, TCRbeta diversity was high at day 60 because of recipient T cells and thymic progenitors that survived.

The authors prepared the TCRbeta library with unique molecular identifiers. TCRdb recomputed calls from the PCR reads with MiXCR, one row per CDR3 protein. Of around 600,000 distinct CDR3 sequences listed, around 23% are singletons. This clonotype was observed many times. Its antigen is unknown. The sequence came from a boy in the first two years of life who had a stem cell transplant for acute myeloid leukemia, so the T cells may come from the graft donor. The sample here was PBMCs, mostly from graft donor cells, taken 360 days after TCRalphabeta/CD19-depleted stem cell transplant.

The CDR3 here is CASKDRALYEQYF. CDR3 in DNA: TGTGCCAGTAAAGACAGGGCACTCTACGAGCAGTACTTC. The rearrangement joins TRBV2 to TRBJ2-7; 7 positions agree with TRBD1. Germline V CDR1 and CDR2: SNHLY, FYNNEI. With V trimmed by 9 bases and J by 3 bases, 8 bases remained unmatched. The CDR3 is made up of 13 amino acids.